These T cell receptor beta chains were read from a single sample in a study of CD8+CD57+ T cells in acquired aplastic anemia. TCRdb redid the calling of the reads with MiXCR, one entry per CDR3 protein. The sample records around 190,000 distinct CDR3 sequences, roughly 56% being singletons. The specimen was sorted CD4+, CD8+, or CD8+CD57+ T cells (not recorded which) from PBMCs. These receptors came from a human donor in good health, serving as a control. Each CDR3 is given with its conserved first and last residue.

j_call | v_call | cdr3_aa
TRBJ2-5 | TRBV5-8 | CASSWGQGIRETQYF
TRBJ2-2 | TRBV12-3/TRBV12-4 | CASTNRRGTGELFF
TRBJ2-7 | TRBV5-1 | CASSLLGTARYEQYF
TRBJ2-5 | TRBV14 | CASSPVAGGAETQYF
TRBJ2-3 | TRBV7-3 | CASRLGSTDTQYF
TRBJ2-3 | TRBV10-3 | CTISDHASVPTDTQYF
TRBJ2-3 | TRBV24-1 | CATSARGPRATDTQYF
TRBJ2-1 | TRBV19 | CASSIRTSGGGSYNEQFF
TRBJ1-5 | TRBV20-1 | CSASRPGNQPQHF
TRBJ2-7 | TRBV7-9 | CASSQDMVSYEQYF